The clone carrying this TCR beta chain came up many times. The target antigen is unknown. Being one base from a much bigger clone, this may be a read error. The data derive from a study of CD8 T cells in ankylosing spondylitis. Whole-study results and caveats: Within ankylosing spondylitis blood, a TCR beta motif made up of roughly eight highly homologous variants appeared to be characteristic. Disease-linked clones proved CD8+ and comparatively uncommon in peripheral blood. Matched ankylosing spondylitis synovial fluid reportedly showed significant enrichment of disease-linked clones. Earlier reports found some motif variants in synovial fluid and blood in reactive arthritis.

This CDR3 is built from 13 residues. Trimming left V 7 bases short and J 4 bases short, with 11 bases between. By quantitative 5'-RACE with molecular barcodes, the TCR beta libraries were made. TCRdb re-called the 5' RACE reads with MiXCR, one entry per CDR3 protein. The data show about 800,000 distinct CDR3 sequences, approximately 10% seen once. The chain couples TRBV12-3 or TRBV12-4 to TRBJ1-5; D gene ambiguous. Sequenced input: blood, either unsorted or a sorted T cell fraction (not recorded which). The clonotype originates from a male donor with ankylosing spondylitis. Written as DNA, the CDR3 is TGTGCCAGCACCTCGGACCTGAATCAGCCCCAGCATTTT. Amino acids: CASTSDLNQPQHF.